The sequence of this T cell receptor (beta chain) was determined in a study of blood T cell repertoires in COVID-19. Background on the study: The cDNA or gDNA used as material had been derived from T cells, B-cell-depleted T cells, or PBMCs.

The CDR3 extends over 15 amino acids. J gave up 7 bases and V 5 bases, and 8 bases lay outside the gene matches. Looked up from germline, CDR1 is LNHDA and CDR2 is SQIVND (reference sequence). Authors' analysis steps: Reference gene primer amplification gave estimated nucleated cell counts. Profiled with immunoSEQ multiplex PCR; TCRdb holds only in-frame clones, not every one. From that table come the V and J calls and clone size; the DNA was used to work out D and trimming. This table holds around 300,000 clones, around four fifths found once. This receptor was identified in a woman aged 50 to 65 with active or convalescent COVID-19. Material for sequencing was peripheral blood. The chain links TRBV19 to TRBJ2-2; the match to TRBD1 covers 9 bases. CDR3: CASSLRDREDGELFF. CDR3 coding DNA: TGTGCCAGTAGTCTCCGGGACAGGGAGGACGGGGAGCTGTTTTTT.